The 3 T cell receptor beta chains reported below all come from one sample, sequenced in a study of cytomegalovirus exposure and HLA in healthy donors. The PCR was carried out with 60 Vbeta primers and 13 Jbeta primers. The protocol was immunoSEQ multiplex PCR, while the TCRdb copy is restricted to in-frame clones and leaves out a portion. The sample's table shows roughly 71,000 clones. What was sequenced was PBMCs. The source is a woman aged 35 to 49 in good health and CMV-seropositive.

The chain couples TRBV28 to TRBJ1-1, with TRBD1 matching 8 bases. CDR1 MDHEN and CDR2 SYDVKM come from the germline V gene. The CDR3 consists of 14 residues. Trimming took 7 bases from V and 5 from J; bases not matched to a gene: 9. The CDR3 DNA sequence: TGTGCCAGCACCAAGGACAGGGCTATGACTGAAGCTTTCTTT. It is translated as CASTKDRAMTEAFF.

The chain recombines TRBV5-6 with TRBJ1-2; D remains ambiguous. Germline V CDR1 and CDR2: SGHDT, YYEEEE. There are 13 residues in the CDR3. Deletions cut 0 bases from V and 2 bases from J, with 5 bases between. As DNA, the CDR3 is TGTGCCAGCAGCTTGGCAGAAAACTATGGCTACACCTTC. Its protein product is CASSLAENYGYTF. Based on the CDR3 plus reference TRBV5-6 and TRBJ1-2, the full variable domain is DAGVTQSPTHLIKTRGQQVTLRCSPKSGHDTVSWYQQALGQGPQFIFQYYEEEERQRGNFPDRFSGHQFPNYSSELNVNALLLGDSALYLCASSLAENYGYTFGSGTRLTVV.

The rearrangement uses TRBV5-1 and TRBJ2-5; a possible D gene is TRBD2 (5 bases). The end of the DNA is better explained by TRBJ2-7, so the J call may be wrong. CDR1 is SGHRS and CDR2 is YFSETQ in the germline V gene. This CDR3 region has 14 residues. The DNA for the CDR3 is TGCGCCAGCAGCTCGTACGGGGATTCCTACGAGCAGTACTTC. Protein: CASSSYGDSYEQYF.